The present TCR beta chain was sequenced within a study of blood T cells in healthy people across ages. CDR1 is SGDLS and CDR2 is YYNGEE in the germline V gene. CDR3 size: 13 residues. The ends were cut back, 3 bases at V and 7 bases at J, with 13 bases in the middle. The count of this clonotype is one. Alongside a J-beta primer mix, a sample-barcoded 5' primer served in a second PCR lasting roughly 6 to 11 cycles. TCRdb ran MiXCR on the 5' RACE reads and lists one entry per CDR3 protein. This sample has some 1 million distinct CDR3 sequences, with around 45% found just once. The TCR comes from a woman aged 55-69 years in good health. The V and J genes are TRBV9 and TRBJ1-2, with D tentatively TRBD1 (6 bases). What was sequenced was blood. CDR3 nucleotides: TGTGCCAGCAGCGCCCCAGGACAGTCTGGCTACACCTTC. Translating gives CASSAPGQSGYTF.